Sequencing of this T cell receptor (beta chain) was carried out in a study of blood T cell repertoires in COVID-19. The wider study: Both acute and convalescent COVID-19 samples were obtained from the United States, Italy and Spain.

The protocol was immunoSEQ multiplex PCR, while the TCRdb copy is restricted to in-frame clones and leaves out a portion. Found here are over 150,000 clones, approximately 84% of them singletons; the top ten hold 3.2%. Unmatched junction bases numbered 14, after V lost 6 bases and J lost 4 bases. This CDR3 is built from 19 residues. Germline values: CDR1 SNHLY, CDR2 FYNNEI. The J gene is TRBJ2-3, the V gene TRBV2; 15 bases fit TRBD2. What was sequenced was PBMCs or T cells enriched from blood (not recorded which). The TCR comes from a woman younger than 45 who had recovered from COVID-19. The CDR3 region is CASSDGTSGRIRLADTQYF. The DNA of the CDR3 is TGTGCCAGCAGCGACGGGACTAGCGGGAGGATCAGGCTGGCAGATACGCAGTATTTT.